This T cell receptor beta chain was recovered during a study of T-cell memory formation after mild COVID-19. Whole-study results and caveats: Whether second-wave clones peaking at day 37 were SARS-CoV-2 specific went unconfirmed. Some responding clones appeared in pre-infection memory, suggesting cross-reactive memory joined. For contracting clones, CD4+ ones sat mainly in CM and EM, CD8+ in EMRA.

A few counts support this clonotype. What it binds is not known. The V and J ends lost 2 bases and 2 bases respectively, with 13 bases between them. This CDR3 region has 16 residues. CDR1 MNHEY and CDR2 SVGAGI come from the germline V gene. Barcoded TCR alpha and TCR beta cDNA libraries with UMIs came from 5'RACE using constant-segment primers. Each CDR3 protein gets one entry after TCRdb re-called the 5' RACE reads with MiXCR. There are about 430,000 distinct CDR3 sequences in the sample; 24% occur only once, and about 10% lies in the top ten. This receptor was obtained from an adult woman who had mild COVID-19 (a few samples of this study predate the infection). Cell type and time point are not known. The sample consisted of PBMCs or a T cell subset sorted from them (not recorded which). The chain uses TRBV6-5 and TRBJ2-1; unclear D gene. CDR3 nucleotide sequence: TGTGCCAGCAGTTACGGGGTTTCCGATGCCTACAATGAGCAGTTCTTC. Translating it yields CASSYGVSDAYNEQFF.